Below, 28 T cell receptor beta chains from the same sample are listed, as sequenced in a study of blood T cell repertoires in COVID-19. Profiling relied on immunoSEQ multiplex PCR, and the TCRdb table lists in-frame clones only, not all of them. This table has roughly 250,000 clones, just over 90% appearing once. The source material was PBMCs or T cells enriched from blood (not recorded which). The source of these receptors is a woman younger than 30 who had recovered from COVID-19.

The chain carries TRBV7-9 and TRBJ1-5; D is unresolved. This CDR3 has 16 amino acids. Germline V gene data show CDR1 as SEHNR and CDR2 as FQNEAQ (reference sequence). The ends were cut back, 1 base at V and 2 bases at J, with 12 bases in the middle. This CDR3 reads CASSLEVAVGNQPQHF. The CDR3 region has the DNA TGTGCCAGCAGCTTAGAAGTGGCGGTAGGCAATCAGCCCCAGCATTTT.

V gene TRBV6-5 combines with J gene TRBJ1-2; 8 bases are shared with TRBD1. Germline CDR1 is MNHEY and CDR2 is SVGAGI. The V gene end was trimmed by 0 bases and the J gene end by 8 bases; junction bases not matched to a gene: 11. The CDR3 contains 16 residues. DNA for the CDR3: TGTGCCAGCAGTTACTCCTCAGGGGGCCTTACGGGAGGCTACACCTTC. Translating gives CASSYSSGGLTGGYTF.

This chain links TRBV28 with TRBJ2-5; D is possibly TRBD1 (5 bases). V was cut by 6 bases and J by 3 bases, with 11 bases left in between. Germline values: CDR1 MDHEN, CDR2 SYDVKM. The CDR3 covers 13 residues. The CDR3 sequence: CASRSPGKETQYF. Written as DNA, the CDR3 is TGTGCCAGCAGATCCCCAGGGAAAGAGACCCAGTACTTC. The entire variable domain, with the rest obtained from reference TRBV28 and TRBJ2-5, is as follows: DVKVTQSSRYLVKRTGEKVFLECVQDMDHENMFWYRQDPGLGLRLIYFSYDVKMKEKGDIPEGYSVSREKKERFSLILESASTNQTSMYLCASRSPGKETQYFGPGTRLLVL.

V gene TRBV7-6 combines with J gene TRBJ2-7; D might be TRBD1 (5 bases). With 1 base removed from V and 0 bases from J, the gap between germline ends came to 10 bases. The V gene's germline CDR1 is SGHVS and CDR2 FNYEAQ. The CDR3 loop spans 15 amino acids. The CDR3 bases are TGTGCCAGCAGCTTAGGTGCAGGGCGCTCCTACGAGCAGTACTTC. It encodes CASSLGAGRSYEQYF.

V gene TRBV9 combines with J gene TRBJ2-2; 7 bases are shared with TRBD1. With V trimmed by 2 bases and J by 0 bases, 7 bases remained unmatched. The germline V gene encodes CDR1 SGDLS and CDR2 YYNGEE. The CDR3 spans 17 residues. The CDR3 sequence: CASSVDRDRPNTGELFF. The CDR3 nucleotides read TGTGCCAGCAGCGTTGACCGGGACAGACCGAACACCGGGGAGCTGTTTTTT.

The J gene is TRBJ1-1, the V gene TRBV12-5; TRBD1 agrees at 8 bases. Per the germline V gene, CDR1 is LGHNT and CDR2 is FRNRAP. The CDR3 is 17 amino acids. The trim removed 6 bases at V and 3 bases at J, leaving 15 bases unmatched. CDR3 region: CASGLLPGGARDTEAFF. DNA of the CDR3: TGTGCTAGTGGCCTTCTCCCAGGGGGCGCAAGGGACACTGAAGCTTTCTTT. Drawing the rest from reference TRBV12-5 and TRBJ1-1, the complete variable domain is DARVTQTPRHKVTEMGQEVTMRCQPILGHNTVFWYRQTMMQGLELLAYFRNRAPLDDSGMPKDRFSAEMPDATLATLKIQPSEPRDSAVYFCASGLLPGGARDTEAFFGQGTRLTVV.

The rearrangement joins TRBV10-3 to TRBJ1-2; 7 bases are shared with TRBD1. This CDR3 has 16 amino acids. CDR1 is ENHRY and CDR2 is SYGVKD in the germline V gene. V trimming: 9 bases; J trimming: 4 bases; junction bases outside the gene matches: 17. The CDR3 region has the DNA TGTGCCATGCAGGACGGTAGACAGGGTTGGAGCTATGGCTACACCTTC. Amino acids: CAMQDGRQGWSYGYTF.

CDR3 nucleotide sequence: TGTGCCAGCAGCTCGGGACAGACGCTTGCTAACTATGGCTACACCTTC. Translating gives CASSSGQTLANYGYTF. J is TRBJ1-2 and V is TRBV5-6; 7 bases are a match to TRBD1. This CDR3 contains 16 residues. The germline V gene has CDR1 SGHDT and CDR2 YYEEEE. The V segment lost 3 bases and the J segment 0 bases; nucleotides outside the gene matches: 8.

The CDR3, as DNA: TGTGCCAGTAGTATCGGACTTTCAGGACCGGCTGGAAACGAGCAGTACTTC. It yields the protein CASSIGLSGPAGNEQYF. The rearrangement joins TRBV19 to TRBJ2-7, with D perhaps matching TRBD2 (5 bases). V was shortened by 3 bases and J by 5 bases, with 23 bases between the two germline ends. Per the germline V gene, CDR1 is LNHDA and CDR2 is SQIVND (reference sequence). The CDR3 sequence is 17 residues long.

The V call is TRBV6-2 or TRBV6-3, the J call TRBJ1-1, with D unclear. The germline V and J ends were trimmed by 3 bases and 2 bases, with 7 bases remaining between them. CDR1 and CDR2 (germline): MNHEY, SVGEGT. The CDR3 sequence is 13 residues long. CDR3 in amino acids: CASSYSENTEAFF. The CDR3 DNA follows: TGTGCCAGCAGTTATTCAGAAAACACTGAAGCTTTCTTT.

The CDR3 DNA reads TGTGCCAGCTCACCAACCCGACAGGGGGTCGGATCACCCCTCCACTTT. Protein product: CASSPTRQGVGSPLHF. This chain connects TRBV18 to TRBJ1-6; 9 bases map to TRBD1. J lost 10 bases, V lost 2 bases, and 9 bases had no gene match. This CDR3 spans 16 amino acids. Germline CDR1 reads KGHSH; CDR2 reads LQKENI.

The genes are TRBV6-1 and TRBJ2-1; D is ambiguous. Trimming removed 2 bases at V and 3 bases at J, with 5 bases between. CDR1 and CDR2 from the germline V gene are MNHNS and SASEGT. There are 13 residues in the CDR3. The CDR3 nucleotides read TGTGCCAGCAGTGAAACAGACTACAATGAGCAGTTCTTC. This sequence encodes CASSETDYNEQFF.

The rearrangement joins TRBV19 to TRBJ1-2; 9 bases are a match to TRBD1. Germline CDR1 is LNHDA and CDR2 is SQIVND (reference sequence). V lost 4 bases and J lost 8; bases outside the gene matches: 17. The CDR3 has 17 residues. The chain's CDR3 is CASSTLRGQGIPRGYTF. CDR3 DNA sequence: TGTGCCAGTAGTACTTTACGGGGACAGGGAATACCAAGGGGCTACACCTTC.

The rearrangement links TRBV28 to TRBJ1-3; possibly TRBD1 for D (6 bases). This CDR3 contains 15 residues. Germline-derived CDR1 and CDR2 are MDHEN and SYDVKM. V was clipped by 5 bases and J by 0 bases, with 11 bases between them. This chain's CDR3 is CASSLQGGSGNTIYF. The DNA of the CDR3 is TGTGCCAGCAGTCTCCAAGGGGGCTCTGGAAACACCATATATTTT.

The chain is built from TRBV5-1 and TRBJ2-1, with D perhaps TRBD1 (6 bases). Germline-derived CDR1 and CDR2 are SGHRS and YFSETQ. The CDR3 totals 15 residues. V was trimmed by 2 bases and J by 2 bases, leaving 11 bases between them. CDR3 nucleotide sequence: TGCGCCAGCAGCTTCAGGGGTGTAACCTACAATGAGCAGTTCTTC. Protein product: CASSFRGVTYNEQFF.

The chain carries TRBV24-1 and TRBJ2-1, with D possibly matching TRBD1 (6 bases). The CDR3 has 16 residues. Germline V gene lookup returns CDR1 KGHDR and CDR2 SFDVKD. Trimming removed 0 bases at V and 2 bases at J, with 10 bases between. CDR3 DNA sequence: TGTGCCACCAGTGATTTGGAACAGGGAGCCTACAATGAGCAGTTCTTC. It encodes CATSDLEQGAYNEQFF.

This chain uses TRBV11-3 with TRBJ2-7, with D perhaps TRBD2 (6 bases). The CDR3 totals 12 residues. Trimming took off 1 base at V and 7 bases at J, with 8 bases between the two ends. CDR1 is SGHNT and CDR2 is YENEEA in the germline V gene. Written as DNA, the CDR3 is TGTGCCAGCAGCTTAGGGGGGAGGGAGCAGTACTTC. It codes for CASSLGGREQYF.

The chain couples TRBV4-1 to TRBJ1-2; D unresolved. V gave up 1 base and J gave up 4 bases, with 16 bases separating them. From germline, CDR1 is MGHRA and CDR2 YSYEKL. The CDR3 covers 16 residues. CDR3 protein: CASSQGGRRRTYGYTF. The CDR3 DNA reads TGCGCCAGCAGCCAAGGTGGAAGAAGGAGAACCTATGGCTACACCTTC.

This clone was recorded once. The chain couples TRBV27 to TRBJ2-5; TRBD2 agrees at 8 bases. Germline V gene lookup returns CDR1 MNHEY and CDR2 SMNVEV (reference sequence). V shed 4 bases and J 5 bases; nucleotides not matched to a gene: 6. This CDR3 is built from 14 residues. The CDR3 is CASSSSGSGETQYF. Here the CDR3 DNA reads TGTGCCAGCAGTTCCAGCGGGAGCGGGGAGACCCAGTACTTC.

The chain recombines TRBV19 with TRBJ1-4; D not certain. V lost 2 bases and J lost 5, with 12 bases in between. CDR1 and CDR2 (germline): LNHDA, SQIVND (reference sequence). The CDR3 totals 15 residues. CDR3 protein: CASSISGGPNEKLFF. The CDR3 nucleotides are TGTGCCAGTAGTATATCGGGAGGGCCAAATGAAAAACTGTTTTTT.

The chain links TRBV10-1 to TRBJ2-5; tentatively, D is TRBD1 (6 bases). V gave up 5 bases and J gave up 4 bases, with 11 bases separating them. The CDR3 covers 13 residues. The germline gives CDR1 WNHNN, CDR2 SYGVQD (reference sequence). CDR3 nucleotide sequence: TGCGCCAGCAGTCGTGTCAGGGGAGAGACCCAGTACTTC. As protein: CASSRVRGETQYF.

The rearrangement uses TRBV6-2 or TRBV6-3 and TRBJ2-1; TRBD2 matches 9 bases. Per the germline V gene, CDR1 is MNHEY and CDR2 is SVGEGT. V shed 4 bases and J 6 bases; nucleotides not matched to a gene: 7. CDR3 length: 15 amino acids. CDR3 residues: CASSFQGLALNEQFF. Here the CDR3 DNA reads TGTGCCAGCAGTTTCCAAGGACTAGCGCTCAATGAGCAGTTCTTC.

This chain links TRBV18 with TRBJ1-2; unclear D gene. Trimming left V 0 bases short and J 6 bases short, with 11 bases between. The germline V gene encodes CDR1 KGHSH and CDR2 LQKENI. CDR3 length: 14 amino acids. This chain's CDR3 is CASSPPTGLDGYTF. For the CDR3, the DNA is TGTGCCAGCTCACCACCGACGGGTTTGGATGGCTACACCTTC.

This clone was detected once. The chain is built from TRBV7-2 and TRBJ2-5; tentative D call: TRBD2 (6 bases). CDR1 is SGHTA and CDR2 is FQGNSA in the germline V gene. There are 13 residues in the CDR3. Trimming removed 6 bases from V and 5 bases from J, with 13 bases in between. The CDR3 reads CASREGLPETQYF. The CDR3 DNA is TGTGCCAGCAGGGAGGGGCTACCCGAGACCCAGTACTTC.

This clone appeared a single time. The chain combines TRBV15 with TRBJ1-6, with no clear D. Germline V gives CDR1 LNHNV, CDR2 YYDKDF (reference sequence). V dropped 0 bases and J dropped 8 bases, with 17 bases sitting between them. The CDR3 is 17 amino acids. The CDR3 region has the DNA TGTGCCACCAGCAGAGATCGCCGGAGTGGCCCAGATTCACCCCTCCACTTT. Its protein is CATSRDRRSGPDSPLHF.

This chain connects TRBV7-3 to TRBJ1-6; D gene ambiguous. Trimming removed 2 bases at V and 8 bases at J, with 16 bases between. The CDR3 has 16 residues. Germline CDR1 SGHTA, CDR2 FQGTGA. CDR3 DNA: TGTGCCAGCAGCTTATACCCCTCGGGGAGGGATTCACCCCTCCACTTT. It codes for CASSLYPSGRDSPLHF.

This rearrangement joins TRBV5-4 to TRBJ2-7; D perhaps matches TRBD2 (6 bases). The CDR3 has 14 residues. Germline CDR1 reads SGHNT; CDR2 reads YYREEE (reference sequence). Deletions cut 3 bases from V and 4 bases from J, with 14 bases between. CDR3 amino acids: CASSSVRGRYEQYF. The CDR3 region has the DNA TGTGCCAGCAGCTCCGTTCGGGGGAGGTACGAGCAGTACTTC. Looking up the rest from reference TRBV5-4 and TRBJ2-7 gives the full variable domain: ETGVTQSPTHLIKTRGQQVTLRCSSQSGHNTVSWYQQALGQGPQFIFQYYREEENGRGNFPPRFSGLQFPNYSSELNVNALELDDSALYLCASSSVRGRYEQYFGPGTRLTVT.

In its sample, this clone was seen once. The J gene is TRBJ2-6, the V gene TRBV28; a possible D gene is TRBD2 (5 bases). The CDR3 sequence is 14 residues long. Trimming stripped 7 bases from V and 4 bases from J, with 11 bases between. Germline assignment: CDR1 MDHEN and CDR2 SYDVKM. This CDR3 is CASIAGGGANVLTF. The CDR3 DNA is TGTGCCAGCATTGCCGGAGGAGGGGCCAACGTCCTGACTTTC.